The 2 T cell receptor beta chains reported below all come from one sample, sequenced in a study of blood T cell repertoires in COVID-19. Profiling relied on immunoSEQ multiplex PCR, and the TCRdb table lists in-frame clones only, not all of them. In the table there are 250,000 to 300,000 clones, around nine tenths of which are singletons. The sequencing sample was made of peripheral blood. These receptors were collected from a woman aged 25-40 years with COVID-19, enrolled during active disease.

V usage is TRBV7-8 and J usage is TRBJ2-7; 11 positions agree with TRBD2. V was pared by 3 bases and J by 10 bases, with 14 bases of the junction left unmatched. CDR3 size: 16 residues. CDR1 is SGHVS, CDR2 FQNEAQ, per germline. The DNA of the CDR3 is TGTGCCAGCAGCTTTACGATATATAGCGGGAGGGCGACACAGTACTTC. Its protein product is CASSFTIYSGRATQYF.

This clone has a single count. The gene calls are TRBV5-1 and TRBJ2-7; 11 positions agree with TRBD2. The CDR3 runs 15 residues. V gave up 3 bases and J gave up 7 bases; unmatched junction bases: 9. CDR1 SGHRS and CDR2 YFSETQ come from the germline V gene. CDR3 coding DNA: TGCGCCAGCAGCTCGGGACTAGCGGATTTGGGAGAGCAGTACTTC. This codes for CASSSGLADLGEQYF.